This entry lists 30 T cell receptor beta chains sequenced from one sample in a study of cytomegalovirus exposure and HLA in healthy donors. The PCR made use of 60 Vbeta and 13 Jbeta primers. Profiling relied on immunoSEQ multiplex PCR, and the TCRdb table lists in-frame clones only, not all of them. Among around 220,000 clones, around three quarters were seen once, and the ten largest hold about 14%. The sample was PBMCs. These receptors were taken from a man aged 35-49 years in good health and CMV-seronegative.

The rearrangement joins TRBV9 to TRBJ2-2; 9 bases are shared with TRBD1. Trimming cost V 3 bases and J 7 bases; bases outside gene matches: 7. This CDR3 is 15 amino acids long. Germline V gene lookup returns CDR1 SGDLS and CDR2 YYNGEE. The CDR3: CASSANRGRRGELFF. In DNA form, the CDR3 reads TGTGCCAGCAGCGCTAACAGGGGGCGTCGCGGGGAGCTGTTTTTT.

V gene TRBV7-9 combines with J gene TRBJ1-1; D remains ambiguous. The ends were cut back, 1 base at V and 5 bases at J, with 14 bases in the middle. CDR3 length equals 15 residues. The germline V gene encodes CDR1 SEHNR and CDR2 FQNEAQ (reference sequence). The CDR3 nucleotides are TGTGCCAGCAGCTTAGGTAGTACCGGGTGGACTGAAGCTTTCTTT. Translated: CASSLGSTGWTEAFF.

V is TRBV5-6 and J is TRBJ2-1; 7 positions match TRBD1. The CDR3 contains 17 residues. The germline gives CDR1 SGHDT, CDR2 YYEEEE. V dropped 0 bases and J dropped 8; count of bases not matched to a gene: 14. The CDR3 reads CASSLADRADAFDEQFF. Here the CDR3 DNA reads TGTGCCAGCAGCTTGGCCGACAGGGCGGATGCGTTCGATGAGCAGTTCTTC. The full variable domain, completed using reference TRBV5-6 and TRBJ2-1, is DAGVTQSPTHLIKTRGQQVTLRCSPKSGHDTVSWYQQALGQGPQFIFQYYEEEERQRGNFPDRFSGHQFPNYSSELNVNALLLGDSALYLCASSLADRADAFDEQFFGPGTRLTVL.

For the CDR3, the DNA is TGTGCCAGCAGTCCCCCCGGGACAGGGGGCAAAAAACTGTTTTTT. It yields the protein CASSPPGTGGKKLFF. The J gene is TRBJ1-4, the V gene TRBV28, with 12 bases lining up with TRBD1. Germline V gene lookup returns CDR1 MDHEN and CDR2 SYDVKM. Germline trimming cut 5 bases from V and 9 bases from J; bases unmatched to any gene: 7. The CDR3 runs 15 residues. Using reference TRBV28 and TRBJ1-4 for the parts outside the CDR3, the full variable domain is DVKVTQSSRYLVKRTGEKVFLECVQDMDHENMFWYRQDPGLGLRLIYFSYDVKMKEKGDIPEGYSVSREKKERFSLILESASTNQTSMYLCASSPPGTGGKKLFFGSGTQLSVL.

The chain uses TRBV6-5 and TRBJ2-2; TRBD2 might be the D (6 bases). The CDR3 runs to 15 residues. V shed 6 bases and J shed 4 bases, with 15 bases lying between them. The V gene's germline CDR1 is MNHEY and CDR2 SVGAGI. The chain's CDR3 is CASRLTSVSTGELFF. The CDR3 DNA sequence: TGTGCCAGCAGGTTGACTAGTGTGAGCACCGGGGAGCTGTTTTTT.

The chain joins TRBV18 to TRBJ1-4, with 8 bases aligning to TRBD1. CDR3 length: 14 amino acids. V lost 3 bases, J lost 4 bases, and 1 base stayed unmatched. In germline, CDR1 is KGHSH, CDR2 LQKENI. CDR3 protein: CASSPTGGNEKLFF. In nucleotides, the CDR3 is TGTGCCAGCTCACCCACAGGGGGTAATGAAAAACTGTTTTTT.

The chain carries TRBV7-2 and TRBJ1-4; 7 bases map to TRBD1. There are 15 residues in the CDR3. V lost 5 bases, J lost 5 bases, and 8 bases stayed unmatched. In germline, CDR1 is SGHTA, CDR2 FQGNSA. The CDR3 spells CASSVGDSSNEKLFF. In DNA form, the CDR3 reads TGTGCCAGCAGCGTCGGGGACAGCTCAAATGAAAAACTGTTTTTT.

This clone was seen only a few times. The chain joins TRBV19 to TRBJ2-2, with 9 bases identical to TRBD2. Germline-derived CDR1 and CDR2 are LNHDA and SQIVND (reference sequence). Losses at the gene ends were 7 bases for V and 5 bases for J; bases not matched to a gene: 5. The CDR3 has 14 residues. For the CDR3, the DNA is TGTGCCAGTAAAATAGCGGGAGATACCGGGGAGCTGTTTTTT. Its protein is CASKIAGDTGELFF.

This chain joins TRBV6-5 and TRBJ2-2, with a weak D call TRBD1 (6 bases). The CDR3 is 15 amino acids. Germline assignment: CDR1 MNHEY and CDR2 SVGAGI. Trimming stripped 2 bases from V and 0 bases from J, with 7 bases between. The CDR3 coding sequence is TGTGCCAGCAGTTACAAGGGGGCGAACACCGGGGAGCTGTTTTTT. It yields the protein CASSYKGANTGELFF.

The chain has TRBV28 and TRBJ2-3; 9 bases are a match to TRBD1. V lost 5 bases, J lost 4 bases, and 4 bases stayed unmatched. The CDR3 has 14 residues. Germline CDR1 and CDR2: MDHEN and SYDVKM. The CDR3 bases are TGTGCCAGCAGTCCACGACAGGGGGCAGATACGCAGTATTTT. Residues: CASSPRQGADTQYF.

The genes are TRBV10-3 and TRBJ2-7, with TRBD2 identical over 7 bases. The CDR3 sequence is 16 residues long. Per the germline V gene, CDR1 is ENHRY and CDR2 is SYGVKD. Losses at the gene ends were 0 bases for V and 7 bases for J; bases not matched to a gene: 12. In nucleotides, the CDR3 is TGTGCCATCAGTGAGTCCTCGACTAGCCAGGGATGGGAGCAGTACTTC. Translation gives CAISESSTSQGWEQYF.

The CDR3 sequence is CASSLGGTGDGNTIYF. DNA for the CDR3: TGCGCCAGCAGCTTGGGAGGGACAGGGGACGGAAACACCATATATTTT. This chain joins TRBV5-1 and TRBJ1-3; TRBD1 matches at 10 bases. This CDR3 is built from 16 residues. Germline-derived CDR1 and CDR2 are SGHRS and YFSETQ. With 0 bases clipped from V and 4 bases from J, the junction kept 4 bases outside the gene matches.

V usage is TRBV7-9 and J usage is TRBJ2-5, with D possibly being TRBD1 (6 bases). V was trimmed by 5 bases and J by 7 bases, leaving 11 bases between them. The germline gives CDR1 SEHNR, CDR2 FQNEAQ (reference sequence). CDR3 length equals 12 residues. The CDR3 here is CASSTQGWTQYF. In DNA, the CDR3 is TGTGCCAGCAGCACACAGGGTTGGACCCAGTACTTC.

The chain uses TRBV7-2 and TRBJ1-5; D unclear. CDR1 and CDR2 (germline): SGHTA, FQGNSA. CDR3 length: 15 amino acids. V gave up 9 bases and J gave up 2 bases, with 17 bases separating them. Written as DNA, the CDR3 is TGTGCCAGTACAGCCGTCGGGATGGGCAATCAGCCCCAGCATTTT. Translated: CASTAVGMGNQPQHF.

The chain joins TRBV20-1 to TRBJ2-1; tentatively, D is TRBD1 (6 bases). The germline V gene has CDR1 DFQATT and CDR2 SNEGSKA (reference sequence). The CDR3 has 11 amino acids. Trimming cost V 5 bases and J 10 bases, with 12 bases left between them. The CDR3 bases are TGCAGTGCTTACAGGGTCCGGGAGCAGTTCTTC. Translated: CSAYRVREQFF.

The V and J genes are TRBV7-9 and TRBJ1-5; a weak D match, TRBD1 (5 bases). Germline CDR1 and CDR2: SEHNR and FQNEAQ (reference sequence). This CDR3 has 15 residues. Trimming shortened V by 1 base and J by 3 bases, and 10 bases separated the two germline ends. CDR3 sequence: CASSLESGNNQPQHF. The DNA of the CDR3 is TGTGCCAGCAGCTTAGAGTCAGGGAACAATCAGCCCCAGCATTTT.

V and J are TRBV29-1 and TRBJ2-2; 11 bases are a match to TRBD2. CDR3 length: 15 residues. From germline, CDR1 is SQVTM and CDR2 ANQGSEA. Losses at the gene ends were 4 bases for V and 5 bases for J; bases not matched to a gene: 6. This CDR3 is CSVGTGTSGTGELFF. CDR3 nucleotide sequence: TGCAGCGTTGGAACCGGGACTAGCGGAACCGGGGAGCTGTTTTTT.

The chain couples TRBV5-1 to TRBJ1-3; a possible D gene is TRBD1 (5 bases). Trimming removed 4 bases from V and 0 bases from J, with 11 bases in between. CDR3 length equals 15 residues. Germline V gene sequence: CDR1 SGHRS, CDR2 YFSETQ. CDR3 protein: CASSTGGTSGNTIYF. As DNA, the CDR3 is TGCGCCAGCAGCACGGGGGGGACCTCTGGAAACACCATATATTTT.

The chain couples TRBV27 to TRBJ1-2; possible D gene TRBD1, 5 bases. This CDR3 is built from 14 residues. V was shortened by 0 bases and J by 4 bases, with 9 bases between the two germline ends. The germline gives CDR1 MNHEY, CDR2 SMNVEV (reference sequence). The CDR3 protein is CASSLSRGIYGYTF. CDR3 coding DNA: TGTGCCAGCAGTTTATCAAGGGGAATCTATGGCTACACCTTC.

The V call is TRBV6-5, the J call TRBJ2-1, with 9 bases aligning to TRBD1. Unmatched junction bases numbered 2, after V lost 2 bases and J lost 3 bases. The CDR3 totals 15 residues. The germline V gene encodes CDR1 MNHEY and CDR2 SVGAGI. The DNA for the CDR3 is TGTGCCAGCAGTTACCAGGACAGGGGCTACAATGAGCAGTTCTTC. Protein sequence: CASSYQDRGYNEQFF.

This sequence joins TRBV7-6 and TRBJ2-4, with 10 positions matching TRBD2. Trimming at V came to 1 base and at J to 10 bases, leaving 1 base not matched to a gene. This CDR3 is built from 13 residues. Germline values: CDR1 SGHVS, CDR2 FNYEAQ. The CDR3 region is CASSLVLAGIQYF. The CDR3 DNA reads as TGTGCCAGCAGCTTAGTACTAGCGGGGATTCAGTACTTC. Drawing the rest from reference TRBV7-6 and TRBJ2-4, the complete variable domain is GAGVSQSPRYKVTKRGQDVALRCDPISGHVSLYWYRQALGQGPEFLTYFNYEAQQDKSGLPNDRFSAERPEGSISTLTIQRTEQRDSAMYRCASSLVLAGIQYFGAGTRLSVL.

The table lists this clone with a few counts. The chain carries TRBV14 and TRBJ2-3, with TRBD1 matching over 7 bases. Germline V CDR1 and CDR2: SGHDN, FVKESK. The CDR3 is 17 residues long. Losses at the gene ends were 0 bases for V and 3 bases for J; bases not matched to a gene: 9. The CDR3 nucleotides are TGTGCCAGCAGCCAAGATTACAGGGGAATTGGTACAGATACGCAGTATTTT. It specifies CASSQDYRGIGTDTQYF.

The chain couples TRBV11-2 to TRBJ2-3; 14 bases match TRBD2. Germline CDR1 is SGHAT and CDR2 is FQNNGV. Losses at the gene ends were 3 bases for V and 6 bases for J; bases not matched to a gene: 2. The CDR3 extends over 15 amino acids. CDR3 sequence (DNA): TGTGCCAGCAGCTTGACTAGCGGGGGGGCTGATACGCAGTATTTT. It encodes CASSLTSGGADTQYF.

A word on this clone: At one end, the junction sequence differs from germline, possibly due to a read error. The CDR3 DNA is TGTGCCAGCAGCTTAACCGGACTAGATTACAATGGGCAGTTCTTC. Encoded protein: CASSLTGLDYNGQFF. The chain is built from TRBV7-3 and TRBJ2-1; 7 positions agree with TRBD2. Germline V gene lookup returns CDR1 SGHTA and CDR2 FQGTGA. The CDR3 is 15 amino acids.

The J gene is TRBJ1-2, the V gene TRBV19, with 7 positions matching TRBD1. CDR1 is LNHDA, CDR2 SQIVND, per germline (reference sequence). V lost 4 bases to trimming and J lost 6 bases; unmatched junction nucleotides: 2. The length of the CDR3 is 12 residues. For the CDR3, the DNA is TGTGCCAGTAGTAACAGGGGACATGGCTACACCTTC. Residues: CASSNRGHGYTF.

V usage is TRBV6-5 and J usage is TRBJ2-3; possibly TRBD2 for D (5 bases). V was shortened by 3 bases and J by 5 bases, with 12 bases between the two germline ends. The CDR3 is 14 residues long. Germline V gives CDR1 MNHEY, CDR2 SVGAGI. Here the CDR3 DNA reads TGTGCCAGCAGTTATGCGGGTTGGGGAGATACGCAGTATTTT. Encoded protein: CASSYAGWGDTQYF.

This clone was seen a few times. The chain has TRBV25-1 and TRBJ2-1, with D perhaps matching TRBD2 (6 bases). This CDR3 region has 15 residues. V was cut by 7 bases and J by 11 bases, with 24 bases left in between. Germline values: CDR1 MGHDK, CDR2 SYGVNS. This CDR3 reads CASNRGMRASDQQFF. In DNA, the CDR3 is TGTGCCAGCAATAGGGGTATGAGGGCTAGCGACCAGCAGTTCTTC.

CDR3 in DNA: TGTGCCAGCAACGGACTAGCGAGGGATGAGCAGTTCTTC. Protein: CASNGLARDEQFF. This sequence joins TRBV9 and TRBJ2-1; 9 bases map to TRBD2. This CDR3 spans 13 amino acids. J gave up 8 bases and V 6 bases, and 6 bases lay outside the gene matches. The germline V gene encodes CDR1 SGDLS and CDR2 YYNGEE.

V gene TRBV29-1 combines with J gene TRBJ2-3; the D gene is possibly TRBD1 (6 bases). The V and J ends lost 6 bases and 0 bases respectively, with 16 bases between them. This CDR3 contains 15 residues. Germline values: CDR1 SQVTM, CDR2 ANQGSEA. CDR3 DNA sequence: TGCAGCGTCGGTCCCGGGACAATCAGCACAGATACGCAGTATTTT. Amino acid sequence: CSVGPGTISTDTQYF.

The chain combines TRBV5-4 with TRBJ2-1; 14 positions agree with TRBD2. This CDR3 contains 15 residues. CDR1 SGHNT and CDR2 YYREEE come from the germline V gene (reference sequence). Trimming at V came to 3 bases and at J to 9 bases, leaving 5 bases not matched to a gene. This CDR3 reads CASSSGTSGSLEQFF. The DNA for the CDR3 is TGTGCCAGCAGCTCCGGGACTAGCGGGAGTCTTGAGCAGTTCTTC. Looking up the rest from reference TRBV5-4 and TRBJ2-1 gives the full variable domain: ETGVTQSPTHLIKTRGQQVTLRCSSQSGHNTVSWYQQALGQGPQFIFQYYREEENGRGNFPPRFSGLQFPNYSSELNVNALELDDSALYLCASSSGTSGSLEQFFGPGTRLTVL.